The source of this T cell receptor beta chain is a study of blood T cell repertoires in COVID-19. Authors' methods: Amplification with reference gene primers provided the estimates of nucleated cell counts. TCRdb keeps only in-frame clones here, not all; method: immunoSEQ multiplex PCR. V and J calls and clone size follow that table, whereas D and trimming were derived from the DNA. This sample has 150,000 or so clones, with under 85% found just once. The CDR3 is 13 amino acids. Germline V gene data show CDR1 as SGHNT and CDR2 as YENEEA. V dropped 5 bases and J dropped 5 bases, with 9 bases sitting between them.

The sequencing input was peripheral blood. J is TRBJ2-2 and V is TRBV11-3; no clear D gene. The clonotype originates from a human donor in a cohort sampled during active COVID-19. In nucleotides, the CDR3 is TGTGCCAGCAGCAGCTACAGAACCGGGGAGCTGTTTTTT. This translates into CASSSYRTGELFF. Supplemented by reference TRBV11-3 and TRBJ2-2, the full variable domain reads EAGVVQSPRYKIIEKKQPVAFWCNPISGHNTLYWYLQNLGQGPELLIRYENEEAVDDSQLPKDRFSAERLKGVDSTLKIQPAELGDSAVYLCASSSYRTGELFFGEGSRLTVL.